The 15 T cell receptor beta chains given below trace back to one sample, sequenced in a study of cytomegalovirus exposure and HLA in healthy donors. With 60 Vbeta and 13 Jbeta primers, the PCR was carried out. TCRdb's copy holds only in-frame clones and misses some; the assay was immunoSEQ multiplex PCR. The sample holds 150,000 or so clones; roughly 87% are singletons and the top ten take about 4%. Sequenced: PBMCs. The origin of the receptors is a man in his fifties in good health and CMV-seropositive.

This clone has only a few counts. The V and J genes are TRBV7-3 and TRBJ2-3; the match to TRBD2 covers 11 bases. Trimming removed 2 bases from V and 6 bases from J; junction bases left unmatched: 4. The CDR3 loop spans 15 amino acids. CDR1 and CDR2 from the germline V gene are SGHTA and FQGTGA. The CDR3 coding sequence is TGTGCCAGCAGCTTAGGTAGCGGGAGGGGGGATACGCAGTATTTT. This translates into CASSLGSGRGDTQYF. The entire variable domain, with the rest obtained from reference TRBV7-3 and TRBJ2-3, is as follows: GAGVSQTPSNKVTEKGKYVELRCDPISGHTALYWYRQSLGQGPEFLIYFQGTGAADDSGLPNDRFFAVRPEGSVSTLKIQRTERGDSAVYLCASSLGSGRGDTQYFGPGTRLTVL.

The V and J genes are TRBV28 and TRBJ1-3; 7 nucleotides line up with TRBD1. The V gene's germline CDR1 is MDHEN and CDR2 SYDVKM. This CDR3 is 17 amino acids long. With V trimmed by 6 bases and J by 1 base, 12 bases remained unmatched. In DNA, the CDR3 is TGTGCCAGCAGCGAGTCACCGGGACAGAAATCTGGAAACACCATATATTTT. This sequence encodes CASSESPGQKSGNTIYF.

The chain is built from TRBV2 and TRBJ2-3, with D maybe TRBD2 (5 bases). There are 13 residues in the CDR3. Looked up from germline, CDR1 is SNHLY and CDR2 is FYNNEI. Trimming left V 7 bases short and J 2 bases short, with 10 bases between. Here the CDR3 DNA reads TGTGCCAGCAAACCGGGGTACACAGATACGCAGTATTTT. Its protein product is CASKPGYTDTQYF.

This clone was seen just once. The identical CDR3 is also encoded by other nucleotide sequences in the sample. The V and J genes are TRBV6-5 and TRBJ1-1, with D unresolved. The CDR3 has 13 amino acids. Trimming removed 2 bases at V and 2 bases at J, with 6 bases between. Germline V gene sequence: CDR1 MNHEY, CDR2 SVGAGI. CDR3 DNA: TGTGCCAGCAGTTACGAGGTAAACACTGAAGCTTTCTTT. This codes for CASSYEVNTEAFF.

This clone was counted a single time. The CDR3 sequence is CASSLFRSSYNEQFF. The DNA for the CDR3 is TGTGCCAGCAGCTTGTTTAGGAGCTCCTACAATGAGCAGTTCTTC. V gene TRBV5-6 combines with J gene TRBJ2-1; no firm D call. V lost 1 base, J lost 0 bases, and 8 bases lay in between. The germline gives CDR1 SGHDT, CDR2 YYEEEE. The CDR3 is made up of 15 amino acids.

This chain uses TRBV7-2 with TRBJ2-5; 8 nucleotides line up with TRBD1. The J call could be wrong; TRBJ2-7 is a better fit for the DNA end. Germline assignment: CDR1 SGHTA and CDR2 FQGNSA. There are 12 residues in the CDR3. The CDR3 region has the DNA TGTGCCAGCAGTAACAGGGGGTACGAGCAGTACTTC. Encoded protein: CASSNRGYEQYF.

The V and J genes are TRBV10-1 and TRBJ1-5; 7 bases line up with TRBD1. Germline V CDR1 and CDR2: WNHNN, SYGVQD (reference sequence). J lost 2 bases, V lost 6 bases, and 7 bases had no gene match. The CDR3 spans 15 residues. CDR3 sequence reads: CASSPPGQRNQPQHF. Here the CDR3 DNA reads TGCGCCAGCAGCCCACCGGGACAGCGCAATCAGCCCCAGCATTTT.

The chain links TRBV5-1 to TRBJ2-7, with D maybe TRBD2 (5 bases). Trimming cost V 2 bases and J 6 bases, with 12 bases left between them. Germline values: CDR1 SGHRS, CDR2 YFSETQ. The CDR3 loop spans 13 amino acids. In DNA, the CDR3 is TGCGCCAGCAGCTTAGCCCTAGCCAGCGAGCAGTACTTC. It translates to CASSLALASEQYF.

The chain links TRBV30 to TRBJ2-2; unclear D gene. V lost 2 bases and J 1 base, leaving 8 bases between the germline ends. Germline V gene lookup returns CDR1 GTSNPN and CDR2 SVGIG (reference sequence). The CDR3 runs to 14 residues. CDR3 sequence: CAWSWAGNTGELFF. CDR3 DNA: TGTGCCTGGAGTTGGGCAGGGAACACCGGGGAGCTGTTTTTT.

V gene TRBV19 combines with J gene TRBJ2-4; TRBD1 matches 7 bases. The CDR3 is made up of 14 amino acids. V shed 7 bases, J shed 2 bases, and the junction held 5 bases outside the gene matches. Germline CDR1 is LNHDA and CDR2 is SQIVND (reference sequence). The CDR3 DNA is TGTGCCAGTAACAGGGACAGTACCAAAAACATTCAGTACTTC. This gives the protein CASNRDSTKNIQYF. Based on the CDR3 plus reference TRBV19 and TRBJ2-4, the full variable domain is DGGITQSPKYLFRKEGQNVTLSCEQNLNHDAMYWYRQDPGQGLRLIYYSQIVNDFQKGDIAEGYSVSREKKESFPLTVTSAQKNPTAFYLCASNRDSTKNIQYFGAGTRLSVL.

As DNA, the CDR3 is TGTGCCAGCAGCGTTGTCACGACAGGGGCCATGAACACTGAAGCTTTCTTT. This sequence encodes CASSVVTTGAMNTEAFF. This rearrangement joins TRBV9 to TRBJ1-1; 8 nucleotides align to TRBD1. The CDR3 loop spans 17 amino acids. Per germline, CDR1 SGDLS and CDR2 YYNGEE. The ends lost 2 bases at V and 0 bases at J; junction bases unmatched: 9.

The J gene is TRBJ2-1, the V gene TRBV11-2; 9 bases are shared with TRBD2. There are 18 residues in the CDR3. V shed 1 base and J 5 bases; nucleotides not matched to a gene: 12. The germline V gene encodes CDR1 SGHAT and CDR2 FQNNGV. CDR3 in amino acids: CASSLAASGVPTHNEQFF. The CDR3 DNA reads TGTGCCAGCAGCTTAGCGGCTAGCGGGGTTCCCACTCACAATGAGCAGTTCTTC.

For the CDR3, the DNA is TGTGCCAGCAGTTTCCCCCCAGGGCGACTAGCAGGTTTGGGAGATACGCAGTATTTT. Translating gives CASSFPPGRLAGLGDTQYF. The chain uses TRBV28 and TRBJ2-3; 7 nucleotides align to TRBD2. With V trimmed by 3 bases and J by 5 bases, 20 bases remained unmatched. The germline V gene has CDR1 MDHEN and CDR2 SYDVKM. The CDR3 covers 19 residues.

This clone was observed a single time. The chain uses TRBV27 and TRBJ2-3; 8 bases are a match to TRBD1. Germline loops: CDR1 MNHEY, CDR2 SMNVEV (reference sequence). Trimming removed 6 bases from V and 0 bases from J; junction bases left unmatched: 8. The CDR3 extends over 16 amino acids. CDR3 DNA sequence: TGTGCCAGCAGCGACAGGGGACCTATAAGCACAGATACGCAGTATTTT. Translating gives CASSDRGPISTDTQYF.

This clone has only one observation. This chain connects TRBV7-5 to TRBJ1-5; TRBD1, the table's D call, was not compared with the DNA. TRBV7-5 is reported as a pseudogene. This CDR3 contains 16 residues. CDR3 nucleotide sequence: TGTGCCAGAAGCTTCCCCTCTCGGACAGAAAATCAGCCCCAGCATTTT. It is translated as CARSFPSRTENQPQHF.